The T cell receptor beta chain described here comes from a study of T-cell memory formation after mild COVID-19. CDR3 length equals 13 residues. Germline V gives CDR1 KGHDR, CDR2 SFDVKD. The junction had 6 bases not matched to a gene; V was cut back by 3 bases and J by 9 bases. Researchers used 5'RACE with constant-segment primers to make TCR alpha and TCR beta cDNA libraries that carry sample barcodes and UMIs. Via MiXCR, TCRdb re-called the 5' RACE reads, giving one row per CDR3 protein. The profile shows some 320,000 distinct CDR3 sequences, approximately 15% of them singletons. Sequencing used PBMCs or a T cell subset sorted from them (not recorded which). V and J are TRBV24-1 and TRBJ1-2; 7 positions agree with TRBD1. The receptor's source is a man between 18 and 35 years old who had mild COVID-19 (a few samples of this study predate the infection). Cell type and time point are not known. The CDR3 protein is CATSDEQGLSYTF. CDR3 nucleotide sequence: TGTGCCACCAGTGATGAACAGGGGTTGAGCTACACCTTC.